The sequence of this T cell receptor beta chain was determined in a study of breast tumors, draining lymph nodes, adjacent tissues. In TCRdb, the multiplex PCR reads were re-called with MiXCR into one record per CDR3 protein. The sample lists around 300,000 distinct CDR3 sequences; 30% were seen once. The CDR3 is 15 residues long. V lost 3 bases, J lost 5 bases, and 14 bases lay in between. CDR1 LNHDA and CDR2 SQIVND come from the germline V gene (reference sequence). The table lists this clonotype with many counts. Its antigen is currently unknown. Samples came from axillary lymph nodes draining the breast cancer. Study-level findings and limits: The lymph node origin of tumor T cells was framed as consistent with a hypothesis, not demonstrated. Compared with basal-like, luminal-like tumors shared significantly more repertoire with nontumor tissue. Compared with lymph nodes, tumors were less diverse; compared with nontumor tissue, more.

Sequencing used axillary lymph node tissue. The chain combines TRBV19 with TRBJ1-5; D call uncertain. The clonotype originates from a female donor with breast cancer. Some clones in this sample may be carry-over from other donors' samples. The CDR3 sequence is CASSIIRTGHQPQHF. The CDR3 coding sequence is TGTGCCAGTAGTATCATCCGGACCGGGCATCAGCCCCAGCATTTT.